What follows are 30 T cell receptor beta chains derived from one specimen sequenced in a study of T cell responses to AZD1222 COVID-19 vaccine. Generated by immunoSEQ multiplex PCR, the TCRdb table keeps only in-frame clones and is missing some. Among about 120,000 clones listed, roughly 91% were seen once. Sample: peripheral blood, taken 28 days after the second AZD1222 dose. The source of these receptors is an adult who received the AZD1222 COVID-19 vaccine.

This clone showed up just once. This chain links TRBV7-3 with TRBJ2-1, with D perhaps matching TRBD2 (6 bases). Germline CDR1 SGHTA, CDR2 FQGTGA. CDR3 length equals 15 residues. V was cut by 5 bases and J by 7 bases, with 18 bases left in between. The DNA of the CDR3 is TGTGCCAGCAGCCCCCGGGGGAGGATGGGGAATGAGCAGTTCTTC. Protein sequence: CASSPRGRMGNEQFF.

The rearrangement links TRBV18 to TRBJ1-5, with D possibly matching TRBD1 (6 bases). Per the germline V gene, CDR1 is KGHSH and CDR2 is LQKENI. V was trimmed by 1 base and J by 0 bases, leaving 10 bases between them. The CDR3 totals 16 residues. The DNA for the CDR3 is TGTGCCAGCTCACCACAGGGGGTCCTTAGCAATCAGCCCCAGCATTTT. Encoded protein: CASSPQGVLSNQPQHF. The full variable domain, completed using reference TRBV18 and TRBJ1-5, is NAGVMQNPRHLVRRRGQEARLRCSPMKGHSHVYWYRQLPEEGLKFMVYLQKENIIDESGMPKERFSAEFPKEGPSILRIQQVVRGDSAAYFCASSPQGVLSNQPQHFGDGTRLSIL.

The chain recombines TRBV5-6 with TRBJ2-3, with D tentatively TRBD1 (6 bases). The germline V gene has CDR1 SGHDT and CDR2 YYEEEE. The CDR3 sequence is 15 residues long. V gave up 4 bases and J gave up 1 base, with 13 bases separating them. CDR3 nucleotide sequence: TGTGCCAGCAGCCCTCAAAGACAGGGCACAGATACGCAGTATTTT. As protein: CASSPQRQGTDTQYF.

This clone was seen a single time. The J gene is TRBJ2-2, the V gene TRBV7-2; 10 bases map to TRBD2. Trimming removed 0 bases from V and 5 bases from J; junction bases left unmatched: 3. Germline CDR1 is SGHTA and CDR2 is FQGNSA. CDR3 length equals 16 residues. CDR3 sequence: CASSLAASGSTGELFF. The CDR3 nucleotides read TGTGCCAGCAGCTTAGCGGCTAGCGGGAGTACCGGGGAGCTGTTTTTT.

This clone was detected only once. In nucleotides, the CDR3 is TGTGCCAGCAGACAGGGGGCAAATGGCTACACCTTC. It is translated as CASRQGANGYTF. This chain links TRBV6-5 with TRBJ1-2, with TRBD1 identical over 9 bases. This CDR3 region has 12 residues. V was pared by 6 bases and J by 6 bases, with 2 bases of the junction left unmatched. Germline CDR1 is MNHEY and CDR2 is SVGAGI.

CDR3 bases: TGTGCCAGTAGTCCCCCGGGCTCCTACGAGCAGTACTTC. Residues: CASSPPGSYEQYF. The rearrangement links TRBV19 to TRBJ2-7; D uncertain. The CDR3 length is 13 residues. V was cut by 5 bases and J by 0 bases, with 8 bases left in between. Germline loops: CDR1 LNHDA, CDR2 SQIVND (reference sequence). The full variable domain, its missing parts supplied by reference TRBV19 and TRBJ2-7, is DGGITQSPKYLFRKEGQNVTLSCEQNLNHDAMYWYRQDPGQGLRLIYYSQIVNDFQKGDIAEGYSVSREKKESFPLTVTSAQKNPTAFYLCASSPPGSYEQYFGPGTRLTVT.

V is TRBV5-6 and J is TRBJ1-4; D not certain. The CDR3 is made up of 15 amino acids. Germline V gene sequence: CDR1 SGHDT, CDR2 YYEEEE. V gave up 0 bases and J gave up 8 bases, with 14 bases separating them. CDR3 in amino acids: CASSLARDSREKLFF. The CDR3 DNA reads TGTGCCAGCAGCTTGGCCCGGGATAGTAGGGAAAAACTGTTTTTT. The entire variable domain, with the rest obtained from reference TRBV5-6 and TRBJ1-4, is as follows: DAGVTQSPTHLIKTRGQQVTLRCSPKSGHDTVSWYQQALGQGPQFIFQYYEEEERQRGNFPDRFSGHQFPNYSSELNVNALLLGDSALYLCASSLARDSREKLFFGSGTQLSVL.

The V and J genes are TRBV19 and TRBJ2-2; 8 nucleotides match TRBD1. The CDR3 spans 14 residues. V shed 3 bases and J 8 bases; nucleotides not matched to a gene: 5. In germline, CDR1 is LNHDA, CDR2 SQIVND (reference sequence). This CDR3 is CASSITGGKGELFF. The CDR3, as DNA: TGTGCCAGTAGTATCACAGGGGGAAAGGGGGAGCTGTTTTTT.

V gene TRBV28 combines with J gene TRBJ2-3, with 12 positions matching TRBD2. The ends lost 3 bases at V and 5 bases at J; junction bases unmatched: 6. The germline gives CDR1 MDHEN, CDR2 SYDVKM. CDR3 length: 16 residues. The DNA for the CDR3 is TGTGCCAGCAGTTTTCCGACTAGCGGGAGTGGAGATACGCAGTATTTT. It yields the protein CASSFPTSGSGDTQYF.

The chain carries TRBV3-1 (or the pseudogene TRBV3-2) and TRBJ1-6; D unresolved. Germline lookup yields CDR1 LGHDT and CDR2 YNNKEL (reference sequence). This CDR3 contains 15 residues. V gave up 2 bases and J gave up 10 bases, with 15 bases separating them. The CDR3 DNA reads TGTGCCAGCAGCCAACTCGAGGAGAGGGAATCACCCCTCCACTTT. Encoded protein: CASSQLEERESPLHF.

V is TRBV4-1 and J is TRBJ2-7, with D uncertain. In germline, CDR1 is MGHRA, CDR2 YSYEKL. V lost 1 base, J lost 8 bases, and 9 bases lay in between. This CDR3 comprises 12 residues. The CDR3 DNA reads TGCGCCAGCAGCCAAGGACCCCTCAAGCAGTACTTC. This encodes CASSQGPLKQYF.

V is TRBV19 and J is TRBJ1-1; D possibly corresponds to TRBD1 (5 bases). Trimming removed 6 bases at V and 0 bases at J, with 11 bases between. This CDR3 region has 14 residues. The germline CDR1 and CDR2 sequences are LNHDA and SQIVND (reference sequence). CDR3 protein: CASSPTVMNTEAFF. The CDR3 nucleotides read TGTGCCAGTAGCCCGACAGTCATGAACACTGAAGCTTTCTTT.

This rearrangement joins TRBV5-4 to TRBJ2-7; 10 bases agree with TRBD1. The V gene end was trimmed by 4 bases and the J gene end by 5 bases; junction bases not matched to a gene: 12. The CDR3 covers 16 residues. Germline CDR1 reads SGHNT; CDR2 reads YYREEE (reference sequence). The CDR3 DNA follows: TGTGCCAGCAGCAAAACCCCGGGACAGGGGTTAGACGAGCAGTACTTC. Its protein is CASSKTPGQGLDEQYF.

In nucleotides, the CDR3 is TGTGCCAGCAGTTACCGCGGGGCTGAAGCTTTCTTT. It specifies CASSYRGAEAFF. J is TRBJ1-1 and V is TRBV6-5; D unclear. The CDR3 totals 12 residues. Per germline, CDR1 MNHEY and CDR2 SVGAGI. Trimming took off 2 bases at V and 6 bases at J, with 7 bases between the two ends.

The chain employs TRBV27 and TRBJ2-2; 8 bases fit TRBD1. The ends lost 3 bases at V and 5 bases at J; junction bases unmatched: 11. The germline CDR1 and CDR2 sequences are MNHEY and SMNVEV (reference sequence). The CDR3 is 17 amino acids. For the CDR3, the DNA is TGTGCCAGCAGTTTCGGCAGGGGGCGGAGAGTAACCGGGGAGCTGTTTTTT. Translation gives CASSFGRGRRVTGELFF.

The chain combines TRBV11-2 with TRBJ1-1, with 7 bases lining up with TRBD1. This CDR3 region has 16 residues. Per the germline V gene, CDR1 is SGHAT and CDR2 is FQNNGV. V was clipped by 3 bases and J by 0 bases; unmatched bases: 7. The CDR3 sequence: CASSLKQGRLNTEAFF. CDR3 bases: TGTGCCAGCAGCTTGAAACAGGGGCGGCTGAACACTGAAGCTTTCTTT.

The V and J genes are TRBV5-1 and TRBJ2-3; TRBD1 or TRBD2 may be the D gene (5 bases each). With 1 base removed from V and 1 base from J, the gap between germline ends came to 10 bases. Per the germline V gene, CDR1 is SGHRS and CDR2 is YFSETQ. The CDR3 extends over 15 amino acids. The CDR3 reads CASSLFGDRTDTQYF. The CDR3 region has the DNA TGCGCCAGCAGCTTGTTCGGGGACCGCACAGATACGCAGTATTTT.

The chain recombines TRBV28 with TRBJ1-2; D is undetermined. The CDR3 covers 13 residues. The germline V gene has CDR1 MDHEN and CDR2 SYDVKM. The V end lost 2 bases, the J end lost 7 bases, and 11 bases lay between the germline ends. In nucleotides, the CDR3 is TGTGCCAGCAGTTTAAGTAGGGTTTCTGGCTACACCTTC. This codes for CASSLSRVSGYTF.

The chain recombines TRBV7-2 with TRBJ2-1; no clear D. The CDR3 spans 15 residues. Trimming shortened V by 2 bases and J by 2 bases, and 10 bases separated the two germline ends. Germline values: CDR1 SGHTA, CDR2 FQGNSA. CDR3 sequence reads: CASSLNWAPYNEQFF. The CDR3, as DNA: TGTGCCAGCAGCTTAAATTGGGCCCCCTACAATGAGCAGTTCTTC.

J is TRBJ2-7 and V is TRBV11-2, with TRBD2 matching 12 bases. J gave up 6 bases and V 5 bases, and 17 bases lay outside the gene matches. Germline V lookup: CDR1 SGHAT, CDR2 FQNNGV. The CDR3 is 18 amino acids. The CDR3 region has the DNA TGTGCCAGCAGCCGAAAACCGCCGACTAGCGGGAGTTTAGGCGAGCAGTACTTC. Translation gives CASSRKPPTSGSLGEQYF.

A single count supports this clone. The chain links TRBV3-1 (or the pseudogene TRBV3-2) to TRBJ1-2, with D perhaps TRBD1 (5 bases). V shed 0 bases and J shed 4 bases, with 9 bases lying between them. This CDR3 is 14 amino acids long. In germline, CDR1 is LGHDT, CDR2 YNNKEL (reference sequence). The CDR3 DNA follows: TGTGCCAGCAGCCAAGAGGGGGGACGCTATGGCTACACCTTC. This translates into CASSQEGGRYGYTF.

The gene calls are TRBV7-2 and TRBJ1-1, with 7 bases that match TRBD1. This CDR3 spans 15 amino acids. CDR1 and CDR2 from the germline V gene are SGHTA and FQGNSA. With 1 base clipped from V and 0 bases from J, the junction kept 2 bases outside the gene matches. As DNA, the CDR3 is TGTGCCAGCAGCTTAGACAGGGGAGTGAACACTGAAGCTTTCTTT. Translation gives CASSLDRGVNTEAFF.

This clone was counted once. Written as DNA, the CDR3 is TGTGCCAGCAGCTTAGTGGGGGCCGGGAACATTCAGTACTTC. This encodes CASSLVGAGNIQYF. This rearrangement joins TRBV7-2 to TRBJ2-4; tentative D call: TRBD1 (6 bases). The V and J ends lost 1 base and 7 bases respectively, with 11 bases between them. This CDR3 is 14 amino acids long. The germline V gene has CDR1 SGHTA and CDR2 FQGNSA.

The sample holds a few counts of this clone. The chain uses TRBV7-2 and TRBJ1-5; D is uncertain. V shed 3 bases and J shed 1 base, with 10 bases lying between them. The CDR3 covers 15 residues. The germline gives CDR1 SGHTA, CDR2 FQGNSA. The CDR3 protein is CASSLYLGSNQPQHF. The CDR3 DNA is TGTGCCAGCAGCTTGTACCTTGGGAGCAATCAGCCCCAGCATTTT.

J is TRBJ2-1 and V is TRBV7-2; 9 positions agree with TRBD1. Germline V gene lookup returns CDR1 SGHTA and CDR2 FQGNSA. This CDR3 region has 15 residues. J was trimmed by 4 bases and V by 5 bases; bases with no gene match: 6. The CDR3 is CASSVGQGLYNEQFF. The CDR3 DNA is TGTGCCAGCAGCGTGGGACAGGGATTATACAATGAGCAGTTCTTC.

The chain combines TRBV19 with TRBJ1-1, with D uncertain. V lost 3 bases and J 4 bases, leaving 9 bases between the germline ends. Per the germline V gene, CDR1 is LNHDA and CDR2 is SQIVND (reference sequence). The CDR3 is 13 amino acids. The CDR3 nucleotides are TGTGCCAGTAGTATTTTGCGGGGCACTGAAGCTTTCTTT. This codes for CASSILRGTEAFF.

V usage is TRBV10-3 and J usage is TRBJ2-7, with D unclear. V was pared by 5 bases and J by 3 bases, with 14 bases between. The CDR3 has 14 residues. CDR1 and CDR2 (germline): ENHRY, SYGVKD. DNA of the CDR3: TGTGCCATCAGTCTTTCTTTGGGTGGCTACGAGCAGTACTTC. Protein product: CAISLSLGGYEQYF.

As DNA, the CDR3 is TGTGCCAGCAGTGACCGGGGGGCGAACACTGAAGCTTTCTTT. Its protein is CASSDRGANTEAFF. The chain joins TRBV2 to TRBJ1-1; the D gene is possibly TRBD1 (6 bases). Germline loops: CDR1 SNHLY, CDR2 FYNNEI. Trimming pared 3 bases from V and 1 base from J, leaving 9 bases between. The CDR3 contains 14 residues.

CDR3 in DNA: TGTGCAAGTCGCTTAGCGCGTCTAGCGGGGGCTTGCGAGCAGTACTTC. Translating it yields CASRLARLAGACEQYF. The genes are TRBV12-2 and TRBJ2-7; TRBD2 is the table's D call, not checked against the DNA. TRBV12-2 is recorded as a pseudogene. The CDR3 has 16 amino acids.

V usage is TRBV29-1 and J usage is TRBJ2-1, with D uncertain. The CDR3 length is 11 residues. Deletions cut 2 bases from V and 12 bases from J, with 11 bases between. Germline lookup yields CDR1 SQVTM and CDR2 ANQGSEA. CDR3 sequence reads: CSVESGMRQFF. In nucleotides, the CDR3 is TGCAGCGTTGAAAGTGGGATGAGGCAGTTCTTC.